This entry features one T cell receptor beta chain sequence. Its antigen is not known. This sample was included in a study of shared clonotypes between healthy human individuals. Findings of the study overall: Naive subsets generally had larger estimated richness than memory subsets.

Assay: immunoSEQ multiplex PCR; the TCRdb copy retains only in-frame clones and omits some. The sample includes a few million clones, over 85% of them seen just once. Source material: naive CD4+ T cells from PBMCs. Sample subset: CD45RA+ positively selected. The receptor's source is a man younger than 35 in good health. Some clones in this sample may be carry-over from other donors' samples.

The CDR3 is CASSATSGSGTDTQYF. CDR3 DNA: TGTGCCAGCAGCGCAACTAGCGGGAGTGGCACAGATACGCAGTATTTT. The chain has TRBV9 and TRBJ2-3; 11 positions match TRBD2. Trimming at V came to 3 bases and at J to 1 base, leaving 4 bases not matched to a gene. Germline V gene data show CDR1 as SGDLS and CDR2 as YYNGEE. CDR3 length: 16 residues. The full variable domain, with the rest looked up from reference TRBV9 and TRBJ2-3, is DSGVTQTPKHLITATGQRVTLRCSPRSGDLSVYWYQQSLDQGLQFLIQYYNGEERAKGNILERFSAQQFPDLHSELNLSSLELGDSALYFCASSATSGSGTDTQYFGPGTRLTVL.